Below, 21 T cell receptor beta chains from the same sample are listed, as sequenced in a study of blood T cell repertoires in COVID-19. Data came from immunoSEQ multiplex PCR; TCRdb stores just in-frame clones and leaves some out. The table has roughly 250,000 clones, approximately 84% seen once. Material for sequencing was peripheral blood. The receptors were sampled from a human donor in a cohort sampled during active COVID-19.

The chain joins TRBV6-2 or TRBV6-3 to TRBJ1-5; D remains unclear. Deletions cut 3 bases from V and 2 bases from J, with 8 bases between. The germline gives CDR1 MNHEY, CDR2 SVGEGT. This CDR3 region has 14 residues. For the CDR3, the DNA is TGTGCCAGCAGTTATCCCCCCGGCAATCAGCCCCAGCATTTT. As protein: CASSYPPGNQPQHF.

The rearrangement joins TRBV5-1 to TRBJ1-4; D may be TRBD1 (5 bases). V gave up 1 base and J gave up 4 bases, with 11 bases separating them. The CDR3 covers 15 residues. Germline-derived CDR1 and CDR2 are SGHRS and YFSETQ. CDR3 loop: CASSLLGAVNEKLFF. In DNA, the CDR3 is TGCGCCAGCAGCTTGTTAGGGGCAGTTAATGAAAAACTGTTTTTT.

V is TRBV5-6 and J is TRBJ2-1; 11 bases fit TRBD2. CDR1 is SGHDT, CDR2 YYEEEE, per germline. Unmatched junction bases numbered 4, after V lost 2 bases and J lost 6 bases. The CDR3 runs 15 residues. CDR3 loop: CASSLTSGGVNEQFF. CDR3 bases: TGTGCCAGCAGCTTAACTAGCGGGGGAGTCAATGAGCAGTTCTTC.

The CDR3 region is CASSSGDTGGRTEAFF. The CDR3 DNA sequence: TGCGCCAGCAGCTCGGGGGACACAGGGGGCCGAACTGAAGCTTTCTTT. The chain joins TRBV5-1 to TRBJ1-1; 9 nucleotides agree with TRBD1. The CDR3 is 16 residues long. Germline CDR1 reads SGHRS; CDR2 reads YFSETQ. V gave up 3 bases and J gave up 5 bases; unmatched junction bases: 11. The complete variable domain, with remaining parts taken from reference TRBV5-1 and TRBJ1-1, reads KAGVTQTPRYLIKTRGQQVTLSCSPISGHRSVSWYQQTPGQGLQFLFEYFSETQRNKGNFPGRFSGRQFSNSRSEMNVSTLELGDSALYLCASSSGDTGGRTEAFFGQGTRLTVV.

This clone was seen once. The V gene is TRBV24-1, the J gene TRBJ1-3; tentative D call: TRBD1 (6 bases). V was clipped by 8 bases and J by 2 bases, with 9 bases between them. The CDR3 is 13 amino acids. CDR1 is KGHDR and CDR2 is SFDVKD in the germline V gene. The CDR3 is CATTDRAGNTIYF. In DNA form, the CDR3 reads TGTGCCACCACGGACAGAGCTGGAAACACCATATATTTT.

This clone was counted only a few times. The gene calls are TRBV4-3 and TRBJ1-5; D is unresolved. This CDR3 is built from 15 residues. CDR1 is LGHNA and CDR2 is YSLEER in the germline V gene. The V end was cut by 1 base, the J end by 1 base, with 8 bases between. CDR3 in amino acids: CASSQATGSNQPQHF. DNA for the CDR3: TGCGCCAGCAGCCAAGCAACCGGGAGCAATCAGCCCCAGCATTTT.

This clone has only a few counts. The chain carries TRBV6-1 and TRBJ2-7; D is perhaps TRBD2 (6 bases). The ends were cut back, 0 bases at V and 4 bases at J, with 22 bases in the middle. Germline V gene data show CDR1 as MNHNS and CDR2 as SASEGT. The CDR3 length is 18 residues. Here the CDR3 DNA reads TGTGCCAGCAGTGAAGCGAGGTTCAATGCCGGGGGACTGTACGAGCAGTACTTC. Residues: CASSEARFNAGGLYEQYF.

CDR3 sequence reads: CASSSRTGNSNQPQHF. CDR3 nucleotide sequence: TGCGCCAGCAGCTCGAGGACAGGGAATAGCAATCAGCCCCAGCATTTT. The rearrangement uses TRBV5-1 and TRBJ1-5, with TRBD1 matching 8 bases. This CDR3 is built from 16 residues. V lost 3 bases, J lost 0 bases, and 5 bases stayed unmatched. Germline values: CDR1 SGHRS, CDR2 YFSETQ.

The genes are TRBV3-1 (or the pseudogene TRBV3-2) and TRBJ2-5; D is possibly TRBD2 (5 bases). This CDR3 comprises 14 residues. The V gene's germline CDR1 is LGHDT and CDR2 YNNKEL (reference sequence). V was cut by 3 bases and J by 4 bases, with 12 bases left in between. CDR3 coding DNA: TGTGCCAGCAGCCACTCGGGATTAGGAGAGACCCAGTACTTC. Its translation: CASSHSGLGETQYF.

This clone occurred once. V gene TRBV7-3 combines with J gene TRBJ2-7; perhaps TRBD2 as D (6 bases). The V and J ends lost 5 bases and 4 bases respectively, with 21 bases between them. The CDR3 contains 16 residues. The V gene's germline CDR1 is SGHTA and CDR2 FQGTGA. CDR3 amino acids: CASSTHRARGSYEQYF. In DNA form, the CDR3 reads TGTGCCAGCAGCACCCACCGGGCCCGGGGGTCGTACGAGCAGTACTTC.

The V and J genes are TRBV5-6 and TRBJ1-2; maybe TRBD1 (6 bases). CDR3 length: 13 residues. Between the trimmed V and J ends, which lost 0 bases and 3 bases, there was a span of 6 bases. CDR1 and CDR2 (germline): SGHDT, YYEEEE. CDR3 amino acids: CASSLDRDYGYTF. The CDR3 DNA is TGTGCCAGCAGCTTGGACAGGGACTATGGCTACACCTTC.

The chain joins TRBV7-3 to TRBJ2-5; 13 bases map to TRBD2. CDR3 size: 16 residues. With V trimmed by 5 bases and J by 4 bases, 7 bases remained unmatched. Germline CDR1 and CDR2: SGHTA and FQGTGA. The CDR3 bases are TGTGCCAGCAGCCCACTAGCGGGAGGGGGTAGAGAGACCCAGTACTTC. Amino acids: CASSPLAGGGRETQYF.

This sequence joins TRBV9 and TRBJ1-2; 8 bases align to TRBD1. CDR1 is SGDLS, CDR2 YYNGEE, per germline. This CDR3 spans 16 amino acids. Losses at the gene ends were 0 bases for V and 3 bases for J; bases not matched to a gene: 7. Here the CDR3 DNA reads TGTGCCAGCAGCGTAGCCGCGGCAGGGGGCTACTATGGCTACACCTTC. Translating gives CASSVAAAGGYYGYTF.

J is TRBJ2-1 and V is TRBV7-9; no clear D. Trimming removed 2 bases at V and 0 bases at J, with 8 bases between. This CDR3 comprises 15 residues. Germline assignment: CDR1 SEHNR and CDR2 FQNEAQ (reference sequence). CDR3 in amino acids: CASSLNPSSYNEQFF. DNA for the CDR3: TGTGCCAGCAGCTTAAATCCCAGCTCCTACAATGAGCAGTTCTTC. Using reference TRBV7-9 and TRBJ2-1 for the parts outside the CDR3, the full variable domain is DTGVSQNPRHKITKRGQNVTFRCDPISEHNRLYWYRQTLGQGPEFLTYFQNEAQLEKSRLLSDRFSAERPKGSFSTLEIQRTEQGDSAMYLCASSLNPSSYNEQFFGPGTRLTVL.

The chain carries TRBV15 and TRBJ1-4; D is possibly TRBD1 (6 bases). This CDR3 region has 16 residues. CDR1 and CDR2 from the germline V gene are LNHNV and YYDKDF (reference sequence). The germline V and J ends were trimmed by 3 bases and 8 bases, with 19 bases remaining between them. The CDR3 region is CATSRTDTGFWEKLFF. The DNA for the CDR3 is TGTGCCACCAGCAGGACAGATACAGGGTTTTGGGAAAAACTGTTTTTT. The whole variable domain, filled in from reference TRBV15 and TRBJ1-4, reads DAMVIQNPRYQVTQFGKPVTLSCSQTLNHNVMYWYQQKSSQAPKLLFHYYDKDFNNEADTPDNFQSRRPNTSFCFLDIRSPGLGDTAMYLCATSRTDTGFWEKLFFGSGTQLSVL.

This chain uses TRBV2 with TRBJ1-1, with 9 positions matching TRBD1. Per germline, CDR1 SNHLY and CDR2 FYNNEI. Unmatched junction bases numbered 9, after V lost 7 bases and J lost 6 bases. The CDR3 consists of 14 residues. The CDR3 is CASMAGQGDPEAFF. CDR3 DNA: TGTGCCAGCATGGCGGGACAGGGCGACCCTGAAGCTTTCTTT.

The genes are TRBV6-5 and TRBJ1-1, with D possibly being TRBD1 (5 bases). CDR3 size: 15 residues. Germline CDR1 and CDR2: MNHEY and SVGAGI. V lost 8 bases, J lost 2 bases, and 18 bases lay in between. CDR3 sequence: CASALGGGVNTEAFF. The DNA for the CDR3 is TGTGCCAGCGCCCTTGGGGGGGGAGTAAACACTGAAGCTTTCTTT.

The rearrangement links TRBV21-1 to TRBJ2-5; the table's D gene call, TRBD1, was not cross checked with the DNA. TRBV21-1 is termed a pseudogene. This CDR3 is 16 amino acids long. DNA for the CDR3: TGTGCCAGCAGCACCAGGACAGGGGTTTGTTCAGAGACCCAGTACTTC. Translating it yields CASSTRTGVCSETQYF.

The chain recombines TRBV19 with TRBJ2-7; 14 nucleotides line up with TRBD2. CDR1 and CDR2 (germline): LNHDA, SQIVND (reference sequence). The CDR3 has 14 amino acids. V trimming: 8 bases; J trimming: 6 bases; junction bases outside the gene matches: 6. The CDR3 bases are TGTGCCAGTGGGGGACTAGCGGGAGCCTCCGAGCAGTACTTC. Protein: CASGGLAGASEQYF.

This clone was observed a handful of times. Other nucleotide sequences in the sample specify the same CDR3. The genes are TRBV7-2 and TRBJ2-5; 9 nucleotides agree with TRBD2. This CDR3 spans 14 amino acids. Germline V gene sequence: CDR1 SGHTA, CDR2 FQGNSA. After removal of 3 bases from V and 4 bases from J, the junction contained 3 bases not matched to a gene. Here the CDR3 DNA reads TGTGCCAGCAGCTTCCAAGCGGGAGGAGAGACCCAGTACTTC. Translated, it gives CASSFQAGGETQYF.

This sequence joins TRBV27 and TRBJ2-4, with TRBD2 identical over 13 bases. This CDR3 comprises 16 residues. V gave up 7 bases and J gave up 6 bases; unmatched junction bases: 9. Germline lookup yields CDR1 MNHEY and CDR2 SMNVEV (reference sequence). The CDR3 region has the DNA TGTGCCAGCACCCCCACTAGCGGGGGGGCACGAAACATTCAGTACTTC. Its protein is CASTPTSGGARNIQYF.